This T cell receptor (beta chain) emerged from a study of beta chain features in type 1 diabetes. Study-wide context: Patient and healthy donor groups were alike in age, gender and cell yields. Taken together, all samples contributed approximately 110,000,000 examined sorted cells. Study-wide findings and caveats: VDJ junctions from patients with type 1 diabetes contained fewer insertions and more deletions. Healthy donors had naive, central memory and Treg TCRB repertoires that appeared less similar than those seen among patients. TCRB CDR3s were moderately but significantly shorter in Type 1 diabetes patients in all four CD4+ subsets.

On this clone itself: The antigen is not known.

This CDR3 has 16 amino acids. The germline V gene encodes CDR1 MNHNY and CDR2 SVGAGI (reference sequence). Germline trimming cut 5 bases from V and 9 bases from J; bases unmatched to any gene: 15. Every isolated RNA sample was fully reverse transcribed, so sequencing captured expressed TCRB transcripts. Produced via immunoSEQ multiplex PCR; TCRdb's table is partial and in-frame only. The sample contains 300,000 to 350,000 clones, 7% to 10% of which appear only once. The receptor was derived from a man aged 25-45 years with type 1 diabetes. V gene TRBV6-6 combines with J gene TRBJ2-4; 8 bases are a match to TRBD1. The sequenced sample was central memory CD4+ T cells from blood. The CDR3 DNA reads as TGTGCCAGCAGTGGGCCTTTGGGTCAGGGGGCCGGCATTCAGTACTTC. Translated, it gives CASSGPLGQGAGIQYF.